Below, one TCR beta chain is given with its context. Antigen unknown. This entry belongs to a study of blood T cells in healthy people across ages. General study points: Age brought a roughly linear fall in TCR beta diversity measured per million T cells.

A second PCR, run for about 6 to 11 cycles, used a sample-barcoded 5' primer plus a J-beta primer mix. MiXCR was run by TCRdb on the 5' RACE reads, yielding one entry per CDR3 protein. The data hold nearly 800,000 distinct CDR3 sequences, with 45% to 70% observed a single time. Germline V gives CDR1 SEHNR, CDR2 FQNEAQ (reference sequence). CDR3 length: 18 residues. After removal of 2 bases from V and 3 bases from J, the junction contained 13 bases not matched to a gene. This TCR came from a man in his forties in good health. Sequenced: blood. This rearrangement joins TRBV7-9 to TRBJ2-3, with TRBD1 matching over 8 bases. CDR3 DNA: TGTGCCAGCAGCTTATCTTCCCCAGGGGGCTTGTCGACAGATACGCAGTATTTT. Its translation: CASSLSSPGGLSTDTQYF.